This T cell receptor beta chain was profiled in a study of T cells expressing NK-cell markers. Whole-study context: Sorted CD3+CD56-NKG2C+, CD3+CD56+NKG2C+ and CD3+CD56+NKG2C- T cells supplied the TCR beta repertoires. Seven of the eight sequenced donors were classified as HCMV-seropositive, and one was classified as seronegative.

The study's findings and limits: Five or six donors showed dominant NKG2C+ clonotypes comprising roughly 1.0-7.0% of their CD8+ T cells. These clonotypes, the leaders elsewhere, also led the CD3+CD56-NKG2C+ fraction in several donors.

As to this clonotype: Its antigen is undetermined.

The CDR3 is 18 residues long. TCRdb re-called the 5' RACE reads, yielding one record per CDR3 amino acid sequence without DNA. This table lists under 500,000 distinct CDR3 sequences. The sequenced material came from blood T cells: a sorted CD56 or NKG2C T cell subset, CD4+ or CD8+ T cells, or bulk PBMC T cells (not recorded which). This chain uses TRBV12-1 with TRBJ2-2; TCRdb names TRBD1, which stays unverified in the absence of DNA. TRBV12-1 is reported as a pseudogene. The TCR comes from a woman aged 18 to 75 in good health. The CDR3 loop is CASSPLWAGTPNTGELFF.